One and the same sample provided the 29 T cell receptor beta chains below, sequenced in a study of blood T cell repertoires in COVID-19. The assay was immunoSEQ multiplex PCR, and TCRdb's table has in-frame clones only and misses some. Of 100,000 to 150,000 clones listed, around four fifths are singletons. The sequencing input was peripheral blood. These receptors were collected from a human donor in a cohort sampled during active COVID-19.

The J gene is TRBJ1-2, the V gene TRBV4-1; 8 positions match TRBD1. The CDR3 runs to 14 residues. Germline CDR1 and CDR2: MGHRA and YSYEKL. The V and J ends lost 4 bases and 3 bases, in that order; junction bases with no gene match: 4. CDR3 nucleotide sequence: TGCGCCAGCAGCCCAGCGGACAGGGACTATGGCTACACCTTC. It yields the protein CASSPADRDYGYTF.

The chain recombines TRBV28 with TRBJ2-7; 7 nucleotides match TRBD1. Germline CDR1 is MDHEN and CDR2 is SYDVKM. The ends lost 3 bases at V and 3 bases at J; junction bases unmatched: 11. The CDR3 runs 16 residues. CDR3 bases: TGTGCCAGCAGTTTTATGCGAGGGGGCTCCTACTACGAGCAGTACTTC. This encodes CASSFMRGGSYYEQYF.

This clone has a single count. V gene TRBV6-1 combines with J gene TRBJ2-7; D unresolved. In germline, CDR1 is MNHNS, CDR2 SASEGT. V was clipped by 3 bases and J by 3 bases, with 9 bases between them. The length of the CDR3 is 13 residues. The CDR3 sequence is CASSENLNYEQYF. The CDR3 coding sequence is TGTGCCAGCAGTGAGAACTTGAACTACGAGCAGTACTTC.

The gene calls are TRBV5-4 and TRBJ2-1; 16 bases fit TRBD2. The CDR3 is 17 residues long. V was clipped by 4 bases and J by 4 bases; unmatched bases: 5. Germline CDR1 SGHNT, CDR2 YYREEE (reference sequence). As DNA, the CDR3 is TGTGCCAGCAGCCCGGGACTAGCGGGGGGGCAATACAATGAGCAGTTCTTC. It yields the protein CASSPGLAGGQYNEQFF.

The chain links TRBV25-1 to TRBJ2-5; TRBD2 agrees at 8 bases. CDR1 and CDR2 (germline): MGHDK, SYGVNS. This CDR3 comprises 14 residues. With 8 bases clipped from V and 4 bases from J, the junction kept 9 bases outside the gene matches. This CDR3 is CASGDPGGLETQYF. The CDR3, as DNA: TGTGCCAGCGGGGACCCGGGAGGGTTAGAGACCCAGTACTTC.

CDR3 loop: CASSLVGNQPQHF. In nucleotides, the CDR3 is TGCGCCAGCAGCTTGGTCGGCAATCAGCCCCAGCATTTT. The rearrangement joins TRBV5-1 to TRBJ1-5, with unresolved D. Trimming removed 0 bases at V and 2 bases at J, with 3 bases between. CDR3 length: 13 residues. From germline, CDR1 is SGHRS and CDR2 YFSETQ. Looking up the rest from reference TRBV5-1 and TRBJ1-5 gives the full variable domain: KAGVTQTPRYLIKTRGQQVTLSCSPISGHRSVSWYQQTPGQGLQFLFEYFSETQRNKGNFPGRFSGRQFSNSRSEMNVSTLELGDSALYLCASSLVGNQPQHFGDGTRLSIL.

The rearrangement joins TRBV7-9 to TRBJ2-2; TRBD2 aligns across 10 bases. V was pared by 6 bases and J by 4 bases, with 5 bases of the junction left unmatched. The CDR3 length is 15 residues. The germline CDR1 and CDR2 sequences are SEHNR and FQNEAQ (reference sequence). The CDR3 spells CASRVTSGFTGELFF. Written as DNA, the CDR3 is TGTGCCAGCAGAGTGACTAGCGGGTTCACCGGGGAGCTGTTTTTT. The full variable domain, in which reference TRBV7-9 and TRBJ2-2 provide the parts outside the CDR3, is DTGVSQNPRHKITKRGQNVTFRCDPISEHNRLYWYRQTLGQGPEFLTYFQNEAQLEKSRLLSDRFSAERPKGSFSTLEIQRTEQGDSAMYLCASRVTSGFTGELFFGEGSRLTVL.

This clone appeared a few times. The chain recombines TRBV6-5 with TRBJ1-6; D remains unclear. CDR1 is MNHEY, CDR2 SVGAGI, per germline. V dropped 0 bases and J dropped 0 bases, with 3 bases sitting between them. The CDR3 covers 15 residues. The CDR3 DNA is TGTGCCAGCAGTTACTCGAGCTCCTATAATTCACCCCTCCACTTT. Translated: CASSYSSSYNSPLHF.

The chain joins TRBV2 to TRBJ2-3; 7 nucleotides match TRBD1. This CDR3 spans 15 amino acids. CDR1 and CDR2 (germline): SNHLY, FYNNEI. With V trimmed by 4 bases and J by 3 bases, 7 bases remained unmatched. CDR3 residues: CASSGAGGITDTQYF. As DNA, the CDR3 is TGTGCCAGCAGTGGGGCAGGGGGAATAACAGATACGCAGTATTTT.

The chain links TRBV29-1 to TRBJ1-2, with a possible D match to TRBD1 (6 bases). Trimming stripped 3 bases from V and 2 bases from J, with 10 bases between. This CDR3 has 13 amino acids. Germline CDR1 reads SQVTM; CDR2 reads ANQGSEA. Here the CDR3 reads CSVEKGQNYGYTF. The CDR3 coding sequence is TGCAGCGTTGAGAAAGGACAGAACTATGGCTACACCTTC.

CDR3 sequence: CASSQSAPGLAGDAYEQYF. In DNA form, the CDR3 reads TGCGCCAGCAGCCAATCCGCCCCGGGACTAGCGGGGGATGCCTACGAGCAGTACTTC. V gene TRBV4-3 combines with J gene TRBJ2-7; 14 bases match TRBD2. Losses at the gene ends were 2 bases for V and 2 bases for J; bases not matched to a gene: 11. The germline gives CDR1 LGHNA, CDR2 YSLEER. CDR3 length equals 19 residues.

The rearrangement links TRBV6-5 to TRBJ1-2; a possible D gene is TRBD1 (6 bases). The CDR3 length is 16 residues. From germline, CDR1 is MNHEY and CDR2 SVGAGI. V was clipped by 0 bases and J by 7 bases, with 18 bases between them. CDR3 sequence (DNA): TGTGCCAGCAGTTACTCGAGAATGGGGGCGAGGTCTGGCTACACCTTC. Its translation: CASSYSRMGARSGYTF.

The chain employs TRBV6-1 and TRBJ1-5; D gene unclear. The germline V gene encodes CDR1 MNHNS and CDR2 SASEGT. CDR3 length: 14 residues. Trimming took 1 base from V and 4 from J, leaving 8 bases between them. The CDR3 loop is CASSEVNRNQPQHF. The CDR3 DNA sequence: TGTGCCAGCAGTGAAGTGAACAGAAATCAGCCCCAGCATTTT.

This clone was detected a few times. CDR3 region: CASSLGLANTEAFF. The DNA of the CDR3 is TGTGCCAGCAGCTTAGGGTTGGCGAACACTGAAGCTTTCTTT. J is TRBJ1-1 and V is TRBV7-9, with D unclear. V lost 1 base and J lost 1, with 7 bases in between. From germline, CDR1 is SEHNR and CDR2 FQNEAQ (reference sequence). The CDR3 loop spans 14 amino acids.

This clone was counted a single time. The J gene is TRBJ2-1, the V gene TRBV7-9; TRBD2 matches 10 bases. Germline values: CDR1 SEHNR, CDR2 FQNEAQ (reference sequence). The CDR3 totals 16 residues. Unmatched junction bases numbered 9, after V lost 6 bases and J lost 4 bases. CDR3 loop: CASRPGLAGGYNEQFF. Written as DNA, the CDR3 is TGTGCCAGCAGACCCGGTTTAGCGGGGGGATACAATGAGCAGTTCTTC.

The chain uses TRBV5-4 and TRBJ2-7; TRBD1 is a possible D gene (6 bases). This CDR3 is built from 13 residues. CDR1 SGHNT and CDR2 YYREEE come from the germline V gene (reference sequence). Trimming shortened V by 4 bases and J by 3 bases, and 11 bases separated the two germline ends. CDR3 sequence: CASSMDRYYEQYF. Written as DNA, the CDR3 is TGTGCCAGCAGCATGGACAGATACTACGAGCAGTACTTC.

The chain uses TRBV28 and TRBJ1-2, with 7 positions matching TRBD1. V lost 7 bases, J lost 4 bases, and 12 bases stayed unmatched. The CDR3 runs to 15 residues. The germline CDR1 and CDR2 sequences are MDHEN and SYDVKM. DNA of the CDR3: TGTGCCAGCACTCTGACAGGCCGGACAGGCTATGGCTACACCTTC. Encoded protein: CASTLTGRTGYGYTF.

This clone was recorded only once. The J gene is TRBJ1-5, the V gene TRBV28, with 9 bases aligning to TRBD1. J gave up 6 bases and V 5 bases, and 8 bases lay outside the gene matches. The V gene's germline CDR1 is MDHEN and CDR2 SYDVKM. This CDR3 comprises 15 residues. CDR3 amino acids: CASSLGQGYRQPQHF. The CDR3 DNA sequence: TGTGCCAGCAGTCTTGGACAGGGGTATCGTCAGCCCCAGCATTTT. Filled out from reference TRBV28 and TRBJ1-5, the complete variable domain reads DVKVTQSSRYLVKRTGEKVFLECVQDMDHENMFWYRQDPGLGLRLIYFSYDVKMKEKGDIPEGYSVSREKKERFSLILESASTNQTSMYLCASSLGQGYRQPQHFGDGTRLSIL.

The gene calls are TRBV6-5 and TRBJ1-4, with a weak D call TRBD1 (5 bases). The CDR3 totals 14 residues. Germline-derived CDR1 and CDR2 are MNHEY and SVGAGI. Trimming pared 2 bases from V and 8 bases from J, leaving 12 bases between. The CDR3 reads CASSYRTSGEKLFF. CDR3 DNA sequence: TGTGCCAGCAGTTACCGAACTTCAGGGGAAAAACTGTTTTTT.

The rearrangement links TRBV25-1 to TRBJ2-1; 7 nucleotides agree with TRBD1. In germline, CDR1 is MGHDK, CDR2 SYGVNS. With V trimmed by 3 bases and J by 8 bases, 10 bases remained unmatched. The CDR3 covers 15 residues. CDR3 region: CASSDGRQGMDEQFF. As DNA, the CDR3 is TGTGCCAGCAGTGACGGAAGACAGGGAATGGATGAGCAGTTCTTC.

V usage is TRBV14 and J usage is TRBJ2-3, with no clear D. CDR1 and CDR2 from the germline V gene are SGHDN and FVKESK. V was trimmed by 0 bases and J by 1 base, leaving 11 bases between them. The CDR3 totals 16 residues. The DNA of the CDR3 is TGTGCCAGCAGCCAAGATTTTGTGTCGGGCACAGATACGCAGTATTTT. It yields the protein CASSQDFVSGTDTQYF.

The J gene is TRBJ2-7, the V gene TRBV3-1 (or the pseudogene TRBV3-2), with 7 bases identical to TRBD2. Germline-derived CDR1 and CDR2 are LGHDT and YNNKEL (reference sequence). J was trimmed by 6 bases and V by 1 base; bases with no gene match: 3. This CDR3 comprises 13 residues. DNA of the CDR3: TGTGCCAGCAGCCAAGGGGGAGGGCCCGAGCAGTACTTC. Amino acid sequence: CASSQGGGPEQYF.

The chain employs TRBV7-7 and TRBJ2-1; 12 nucleotides match TRBD2. V lost 6 bases, J lost 8 bases, and 8 bases stayed unmatched. The CDR3 covers 15 residues. Germline loops: CDR1 SSHAT, CDR2 FNYEAQ (reference sequence). The CDR3 coding sequence is TGTGCCAGCAGACGAGGGCTAGCGGGAGGGCATGAGCAGTTCTTC. The encoded protein is CASRRGLAGGHEQFF.

This chain links TRBV27 with TRBJ1-2; possibly TRBD1 for D (5 bases). The V and J ends lost 3 bases and 0 bases respectively, with 14 bases between them. Germline-derived CDR1 and CDR2 are MNHEY and SMNVEV (reference sequence). This CDR3 has 16 residues. In DNA form, the CDR3 reads TGTGCCAGCAGTTTCTCCGGGGGTAGTACTAACTATGGCTACACCTTC. It is translated as CASSFSGGSTNYGYTF.

The V call is TRBV7-9, the J call TRBJ2-5; 7 nucleotides match TRBD2. Germline CDR1 reads SEHNR; CDR2 reads FQNEAQ (reference sequence). The CDR3 is made up of 15 amino acids. V dropped 5 bases and J dropped 2; count of bases not matched to a gene: 8. The CDR3 spells CASSPRSGGQETQYF. Written as DNA, the CDR3 is TGTGCCAGCAGCCCCCGCTCGGGGGGACAAGAGACCCAGTACTTC.

The J gene is TRBJ1-4, the V gene TRBV7-9; D gene uncertain. The CDR3 runs 15 residues. Trimming took off 5 bases at V and 5 bases at J, with 15 bases between the two ends. Germline CDR1 and CDR2: SEHNR and FQNEAQ (reference sequence). CDR3 in amino acids: CASSKSRSVNEKLFF. The CDR3 DNA sequence: TGTGCCAGCAGCAAATCGCGGTCCGTGAATGAAAAACTGTTTTTT.

This clone was seen a single time. The gene calls are TRBV5-1 and TRBJ1-5, with 8 bases that match TRBD1. The CDR3 sequence is 14 residues long. V was pared by 7 bases and J by 4 bases, with 7 bases of the junction left unmatched. Germline values: CDR1 SGHRS, CDR2 YFSETQ. This CDR3 is CASGTGGGNQPQHF. For the CDR3, the DNA is TGCGCCAGCGGTACAGGGGGGGGAAATCAGCCCCAGCATTTT.

This clone was counted once. V is TRBV6-2 or TRBV6-3 and J is TRBJ2-2; unclear D gene. V was clipped by 0 bases and J by 2 bases, with 4 bases between them. Germline V lookup: CDR1 MNHEY, CDR2 SVGEGT. The CDR3 totals 14 residues. CDR3 DNA sequence: TGTGCCAGCAGTTACTCCAGAAACACCGGGGAGCTGTTTTTT. This codes for CASSYSRNTGELFF.

This clone was counted a few times. V usage is TRBV18 and J usage is TRBJ1-4; D not certain. In germline, CDR1 is KGHSH, CDR2 LQKENI. With 3 bases removed from V and 7 bases from J, the gap between germline ends came to 9 bases. The CDR3 is 13 amino acids. Written as DNA, the CDR3 is TGTGCCAGCTCACCTGGAGGGAGTGAAAAACTGTTTTTT. It yields the protein CASSPGGSEKLFF.